Listed here is a single T cell receptor (beta chain). Its matching antigen is unknown. The source of the sample is a study of OX40 agonist ivuxolimab in advanced cancers. Background on the study: Three patients got partial responses; one had hepatocellular carcinoma and two had cutaneous melanoma. The study, taken as a whole, reports: Clonal expansion among partial responders at 0.1-3.0 mg/kg ranked near the lowest.

CDR3 length equals 14 residues. V lost 3 bases and J lost 0, with 8 bases in between. CDR1 is MNHEY and CDR2 is SMNVEV in the germline V gene (reference sequence). TCRdb keeps only in-frame clones here, not all; method: immunoSEQ multiplex PCR. Of tens of thousands of clones in the sample, about 89% were seen once. This sequence originates from an adult with an advanced solid tumor such as melanoma, head and neck, liver or kidney cancer. This sequence joins TRBV27 and TRBJ1-1; possibly TRBD1 for D (5 bases). Sequencing used CD4+ or CD8+ T cells sorted from blood, obtained in a trial of the OX40 agonist ivuxolimab. This CDR3 is CASSFQGLNTEAFF. The CDR3 region has the DNA TGTGCCAGCAGTTTTCAGGGATTGAACACTGAAGCTTTCTTT.